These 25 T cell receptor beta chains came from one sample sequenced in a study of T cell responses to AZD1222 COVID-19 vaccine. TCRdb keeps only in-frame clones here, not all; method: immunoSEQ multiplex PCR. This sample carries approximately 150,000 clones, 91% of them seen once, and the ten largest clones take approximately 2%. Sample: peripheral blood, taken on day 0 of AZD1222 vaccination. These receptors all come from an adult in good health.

The chain's CDR3 is CASSQVLREGLYGYTF. The CDR3 nucleotides are TGCGCCAGCAGCCAAGTCCTCAGGGAAGGGCTCTATGGCTACACCTTC. This chain connects TRBV4-3 to TRBJ1-2; D is perhaps TRBD1 (5 bases). V was trimmed by 1 base and J by 4 bases, leaving 16 bases between them. The length of the CDR3 is 16 residues. CDR1 LGHNA and CDR2 YSLEER come from the germline V gene.

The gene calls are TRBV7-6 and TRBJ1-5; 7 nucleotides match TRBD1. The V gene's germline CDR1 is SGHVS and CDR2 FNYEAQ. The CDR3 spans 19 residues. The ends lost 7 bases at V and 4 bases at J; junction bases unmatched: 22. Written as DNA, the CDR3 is TGTGCCAGCACCGTAGATCAGGGAGGGGGCGCGGGTAAGAATCAGCCCCAGCATTTT. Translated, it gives CASTVDQGGGAGKNQPQHF.

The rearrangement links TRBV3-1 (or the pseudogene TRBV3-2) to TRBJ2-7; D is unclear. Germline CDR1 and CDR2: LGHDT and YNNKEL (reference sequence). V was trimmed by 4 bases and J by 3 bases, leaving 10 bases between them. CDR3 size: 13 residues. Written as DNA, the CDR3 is TGTGCCAGCAGCCCAGTAAACCTCTACGAGCAGTACTTC. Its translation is CASSPVNLYEQYF.

CDR3 protein: CASSLVTGVNYGYTF. The CDR3 bases are TGTGCCAGCAGCTTAGTAACAGGGGTAAACTATGGCTACACCTTC. This chain connects TRBV7-2 to TRBJ1-2; 7 bases align to TRBD1. CDR3 length: 15 residues. V trimming: 1 base; J trimming: 2 bases; junction bases outside the gene matches: 4. Germline V CDR1 and CDR2: SGHTA, FQGNSA.

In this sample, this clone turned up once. CDR3 in amino acids: CASSARQGPYEQYF. CDR3 bases: TGTGCCAGCAGCGCCCGACAGGGTCCCTACGAGCAGTACTTC. The chain links TRBV9 to TRBJ2-7, with 7 positions matching TRBD1. CDR1 and CDR2 (germline): SGDLS, YYNGEE. This CDR3 spans 14 amino acids. V shed 3 bases, J shed 2 bases, and the junction held 5 bases outside the gene matches.

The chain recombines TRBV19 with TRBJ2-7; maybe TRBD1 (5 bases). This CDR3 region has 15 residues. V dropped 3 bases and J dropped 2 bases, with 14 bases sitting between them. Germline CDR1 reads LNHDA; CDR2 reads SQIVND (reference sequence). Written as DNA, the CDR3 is TGTGCCAGTAGTATTAGCAGGGCAAGCGCCTACGAGCAGTACTTC. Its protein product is CASSISRASAYEQYF.

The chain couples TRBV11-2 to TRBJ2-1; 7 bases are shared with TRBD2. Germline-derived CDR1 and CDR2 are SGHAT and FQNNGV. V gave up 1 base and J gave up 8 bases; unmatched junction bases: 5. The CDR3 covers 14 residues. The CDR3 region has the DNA TGTGCCAGCAGCTTAGGCGGGGGTACCTATGAGCAGTTCTTC. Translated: CASSLGGGTYEQFF.

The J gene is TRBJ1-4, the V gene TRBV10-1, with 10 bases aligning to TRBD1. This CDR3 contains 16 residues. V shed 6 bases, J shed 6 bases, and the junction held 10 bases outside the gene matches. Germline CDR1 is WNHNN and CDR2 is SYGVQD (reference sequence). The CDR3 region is CASSHTGTGEYEKLFF. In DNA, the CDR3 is TGCGCCAGCAGCCACACCGGGACAGGGGAGTATGAAAAACTGTTTTTT.

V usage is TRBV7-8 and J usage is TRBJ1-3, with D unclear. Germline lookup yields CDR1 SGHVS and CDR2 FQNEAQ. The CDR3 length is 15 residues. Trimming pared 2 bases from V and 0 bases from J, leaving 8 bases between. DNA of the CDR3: TGTGCCAGCAGCTTACAGTCCGGCTCTGGAAACACCATATATTTT. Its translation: CASSLQSGSGNTIYF.

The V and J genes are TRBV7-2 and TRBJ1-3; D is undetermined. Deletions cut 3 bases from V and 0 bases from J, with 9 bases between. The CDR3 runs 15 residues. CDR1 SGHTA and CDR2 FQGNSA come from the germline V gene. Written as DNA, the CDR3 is TGTGCCAGCAGCTTCAACATGGACTCTGGAAACACCATATATTTT. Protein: CASSFNMDSGNTIYF.

CDR3 amino acids: CASSKTGGRDEQYF. CDR3 DNA: TGTGCCAGCAGCAAAACAGGGGGCCGCGACGAGCAGTACTTC. V is TRBV21-1 and J is TRBJ2-7; the table's TRBD1 call for D was not verified on the DNA. TRBV21-1 is an annotated pseudogene. The length of the CDR3 is 14 residues.

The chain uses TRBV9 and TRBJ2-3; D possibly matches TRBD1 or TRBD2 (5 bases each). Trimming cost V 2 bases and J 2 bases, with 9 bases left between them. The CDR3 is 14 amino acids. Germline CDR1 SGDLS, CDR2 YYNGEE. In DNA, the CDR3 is TGTGCCAGCAGCGTCCTGGGGGACACAGATACGCAGTATTTT. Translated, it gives CASSVLGDTDTQYF.

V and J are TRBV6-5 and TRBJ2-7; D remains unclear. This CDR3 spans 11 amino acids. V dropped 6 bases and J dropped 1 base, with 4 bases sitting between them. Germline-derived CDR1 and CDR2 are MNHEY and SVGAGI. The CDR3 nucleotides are TGTGCCAGCAGGAAGTCCTACGAGCAGTACTTC. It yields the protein CASRKSYEQYF.

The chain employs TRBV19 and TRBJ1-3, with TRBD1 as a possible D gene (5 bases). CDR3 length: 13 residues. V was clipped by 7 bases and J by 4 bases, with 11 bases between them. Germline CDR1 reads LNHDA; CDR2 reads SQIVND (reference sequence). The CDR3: CASNQDTGNTIYF. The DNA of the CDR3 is TGTGCCAGTAATCAGGACACCGGAAACACCATATATTTT.

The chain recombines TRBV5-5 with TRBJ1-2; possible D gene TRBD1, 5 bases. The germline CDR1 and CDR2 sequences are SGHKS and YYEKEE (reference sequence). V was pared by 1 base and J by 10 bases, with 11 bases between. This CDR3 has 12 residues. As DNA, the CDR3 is TGTGCCAGCAGCTTGACAGGAGAGGACTACACCTTC. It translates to CASSLTGEDYTF.

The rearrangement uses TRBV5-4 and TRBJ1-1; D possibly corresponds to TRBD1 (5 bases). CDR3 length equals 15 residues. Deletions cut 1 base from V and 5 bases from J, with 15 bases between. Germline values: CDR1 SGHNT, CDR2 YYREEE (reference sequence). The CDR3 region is CASSLLGAGGTEAFF. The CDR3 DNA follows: TGTGCCAGCAGCTTGTTAGGGGCGGGGGGGACTGAAGCTTTCTTT.

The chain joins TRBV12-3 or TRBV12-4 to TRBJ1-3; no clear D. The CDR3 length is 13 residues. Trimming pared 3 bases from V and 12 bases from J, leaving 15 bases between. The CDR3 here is CASSLHNPGDIYF. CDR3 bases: TGTGCCAGCAGTTTGCACAACCCGGGAGACATATATTTT.

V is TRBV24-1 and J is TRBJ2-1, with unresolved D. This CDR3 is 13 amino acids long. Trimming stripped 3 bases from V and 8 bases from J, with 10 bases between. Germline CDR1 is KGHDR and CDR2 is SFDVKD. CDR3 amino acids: CATSDGVLYEQFF. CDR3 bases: TGTGCCACCAGTGATGGGGTACTTTATGAGCAGTTCTTC.

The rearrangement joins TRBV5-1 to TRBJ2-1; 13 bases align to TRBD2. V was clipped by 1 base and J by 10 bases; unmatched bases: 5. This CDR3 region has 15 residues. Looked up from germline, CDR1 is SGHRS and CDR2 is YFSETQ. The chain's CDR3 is CASSLRLAGGGEQFF. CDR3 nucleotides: TGCGCCAGCAGCTTGAGACTAGCGGGGGGCGGGGAGCAGTTCTTC.

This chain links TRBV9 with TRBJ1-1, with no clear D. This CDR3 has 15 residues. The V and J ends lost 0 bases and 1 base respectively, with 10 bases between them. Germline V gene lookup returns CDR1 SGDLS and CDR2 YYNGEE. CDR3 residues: CASSVVYSRNTEAFF. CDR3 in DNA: TGTGCCAGCAGCGTAGTTTATTCGAGGAACACTGAAGCTTTCTTT. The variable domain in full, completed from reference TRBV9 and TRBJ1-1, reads DSGVTQTPKHLITATGQRVTLRCSPRSGDLSVYWYQQSLDQGLQFLIQYYNGEERAKGNILERFSAQQFPDLHSELNLSSLELGDSALYFCASSVVYSRNTEAFFGQGTRLTVV.

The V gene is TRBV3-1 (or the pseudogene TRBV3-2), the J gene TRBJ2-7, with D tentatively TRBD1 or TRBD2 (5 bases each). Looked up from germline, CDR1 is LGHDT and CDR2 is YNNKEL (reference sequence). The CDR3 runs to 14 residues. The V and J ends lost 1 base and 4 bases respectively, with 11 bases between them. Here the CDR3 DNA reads TGTGCCAGCAGCCAAGGAGGGACCGGTTACGAGCAGTACTTC. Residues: CASSQGGTGYEQYF.

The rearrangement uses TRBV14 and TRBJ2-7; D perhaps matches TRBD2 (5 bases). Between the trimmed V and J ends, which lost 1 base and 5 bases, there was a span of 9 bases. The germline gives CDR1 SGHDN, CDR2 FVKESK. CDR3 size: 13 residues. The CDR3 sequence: CASSQVRRNEQYF. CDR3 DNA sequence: TGTGCCAGCAGCCAAGTAAGGAGGAACGAGCAGTACTTC.

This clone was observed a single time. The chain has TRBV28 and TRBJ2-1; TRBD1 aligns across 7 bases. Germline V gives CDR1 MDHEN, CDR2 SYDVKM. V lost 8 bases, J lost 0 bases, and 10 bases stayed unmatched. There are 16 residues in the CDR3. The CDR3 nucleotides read TGTGCCAGCCGCCCGACAGGGACAGCCTCCTACAATGAGCAGTTCTTC. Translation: CASRPTGTASYNEQFF.

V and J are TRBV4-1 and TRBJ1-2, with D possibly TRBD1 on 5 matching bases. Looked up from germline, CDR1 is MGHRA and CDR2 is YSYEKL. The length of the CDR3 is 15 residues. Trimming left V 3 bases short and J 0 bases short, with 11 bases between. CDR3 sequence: CASSHQQASNYGYTF. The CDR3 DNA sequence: TGCGCCAGCAGCCACCAACAGGCATCTAACTATGGCTACACCTTC.

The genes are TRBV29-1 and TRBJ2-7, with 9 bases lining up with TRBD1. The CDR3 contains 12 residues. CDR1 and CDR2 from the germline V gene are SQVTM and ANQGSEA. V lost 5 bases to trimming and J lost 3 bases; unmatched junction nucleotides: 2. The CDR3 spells CSVSGQGYEQYF. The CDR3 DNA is TGCAGCGTTTCGGGACAGGGCTACGAGCAGTACTTC.